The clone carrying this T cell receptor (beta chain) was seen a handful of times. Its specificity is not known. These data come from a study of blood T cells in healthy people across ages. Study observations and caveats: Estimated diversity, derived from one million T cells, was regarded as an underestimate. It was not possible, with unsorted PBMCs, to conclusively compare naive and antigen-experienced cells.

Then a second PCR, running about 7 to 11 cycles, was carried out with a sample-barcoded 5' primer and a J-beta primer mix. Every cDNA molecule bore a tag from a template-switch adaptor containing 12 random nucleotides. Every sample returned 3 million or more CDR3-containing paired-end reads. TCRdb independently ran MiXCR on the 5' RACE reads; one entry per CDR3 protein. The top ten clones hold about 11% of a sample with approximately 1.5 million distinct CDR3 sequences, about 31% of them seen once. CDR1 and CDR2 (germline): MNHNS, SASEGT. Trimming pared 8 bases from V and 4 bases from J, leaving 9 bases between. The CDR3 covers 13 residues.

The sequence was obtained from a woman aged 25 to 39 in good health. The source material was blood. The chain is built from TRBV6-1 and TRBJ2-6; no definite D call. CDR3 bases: TGTGCCAGCCTCTTCGTAGGGGCCAACGTCCTGACTTTC. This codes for CASLFVGANVLTF.